Sequencing of this TCR beta chain was carried out in a study of shared clonotypes between healthy human individuals. This clone has just a few counts. There are 15 residues in the CDR3. The V gene's germline CDR1 is MNHNS and CDR2 SASEGT. The V end lost 6 bases, the J end lost 2 bases, and 16 bases lay between the germline ends. Repertoires were generated with immunoSEQ multiplex PCR, while TCRdb's copy carries only in-frame clones and drops some. The sample lists 2 million to 2.5 million clones, roughly 92% occurring once. Sequences were obtained from naive CD4+ T cells from PBMCs. Subset here: CD45RA+ positively selected. This clonotype originated in a man aged 18 to 30 in good health. Some clones in this sample may be carry-over from other donors' samples. This chain links TRBV6-1 with TRBJ1-1, with a possible D match to TRBD1 (6 bases). CDR3 amino acids: CASSGQHITNTEAFF. The CDR3 bases are TGTGCCAGCAGCGGACAGCACATAACAAACACTGAAGCTTTCTTT.